The 22 T cell receptor beta chains below all came from one sample that was sequenced in a study of blood T cell repertoires in COVID-19 (dated by TCRdb to 2019 to 2021). Library prep was done by the immunoSEQ multiplex PCR assay. As stored in TCRdb, this immuneACCESS dataset retains in-frame rearrangements with V and J assigned. A fraction of the clones does not appear; measured against another copy, unresolved V genes explain less than half of the discrepancy, and the remainder lacks a known reason. The table for this sample lists fewer than 85,000 clones; around nine tenths of them were counted only once. Together, the top ten hold approximately 5.9% of the sample. Sequencing was carried out using peripheral blood. The receptors were sampled from a man aged 55 to 70 with acute or convalescent COVID-19.

This chain links TRBV5-1 with TRBJ2-1, with 14 bases identical to TRBD2. The V segment lost 4 bases and the J segment 7 bases; nucleotides outside the gene matches: 10. This CDR3 is built from 17 residues. CDR1 is SGHRS, CDR2 YFSETQ, per germline. In DNA form, the CDR3 reads TGCGCCAGCAGCCTTCGAATGACTAGCGGGGGGGCTAATGAGCAGTTCTTC. It specifies CASSLRMTSGGANEQFF.

This clone showed up just once. The chain employs TRBV19 and TRBJ1-1; 7 bases map to TRBD1. Germline V gives CDR1 LNHDA, CDR2 SQIVND (reference sequence). The CDR3 runs to 15 residues. V lost 5 bases, J lost 1 base, and 7 bases stayed unmatched. CDR3 loop: CASSVPGQWNTEAFF. The CDR3 DNA sequence: TGTGCCAGTAGTGTACCGGGACAGTGGAACACTGAAGCTTTCTTT. The complete variable domain, with remaining parts taken from reference TRBV19 and TRBJ1-1, reads DGGITQSPKYLFRKEGQNVTLSCEQNLNHDAMYWYRQDPGQGLRLIYYSQIVNDFQKGDIAEGYSVSREKKESFPLTVTSAQKNPTAFYLCASSVPGQWNTEAFFGQGTRLTVV.

The rearrangement joins TRBV29-1 to TRBJ1-1; D remains unclear. The CDR3 length is 13 residues. The ends were cut back, 4 bases at V and 0 bases at J, with 9 bases in the middle. Per germline, CDR1 SQVTM and CDR2 ANQGSEA. CDR3 in amino acids: CSVGAGMNTEAFF. The DNA of the CDR3 is TGCAGCGTTGGGGCGGGGATGAACACTGAAGCTTTCTTT.

The chain combines TRBV7-8 with TRBJ2-3, with D unresolved. Trimming removed 5 bases at V and 2 bases at J, with 14 bases between. Germline V gene sequence: CDR1 SGHVS, CDR2 FQNEAQ. This CDR3 contains 15 residues. The DNA of the CDR3 is TGTGCCAGCAGCCACTCTCCCCTAAACACAGATACGCAGTATTTT. This gives the protein CASSHSPLNTDTQYF.

Here the CDR3 reads CASSVGDRADYEQYF. The CDR3 DNA is TGTGCCAGCAGCGTAGGGGACAGGGCGGATTACGAGCAGTACTTC. The chain joins TRBV9 to TRBJ2-7, with 9 bases aligning to TRBD1. The trim removed 0 bases at V and 4 bases at J, leaving 5 bases unmatched. Germline lookup yields CDR1 SGDLS and CDR2 YYNGEE. This CDR3 is built from 15 residues. Using reference TRBV9 and TRBJ2-7 for the parts outside the CDR3, the full variable domain is DSGVTQTPKHLITATGQRVTLRCSPRSGDLSVYWYQQSLDQGLQFLIQYYNGEERAKGNILERFSAQQFPDLHSELNLSSLELGDSALYFCASSVGDRADYEQYFGPGTRLTVT.

The gene calls are TRBV11-1 and TRBJ1-2, with D unclear. V was pared by 4 bases and J by 12 bases, with 12 bases between. CDR3 length: 11 residues. From germline, CDR1 is SGHAT and CDR2 FQDESV (reference sequence). This chain's CDR3 is CASSSGGRDTF. The CDR3 coding sequence is TGTGCCAGCAGCTCCGGAGGGAGGGACACCTTC.

The chain links TRBV21-1 to TRBJ2-3; the D call in the table, TRBD1, was not verified against the DNA. TRBV21-1 is annotated as a pseudogene. The CDR3 is made up of 11 amino acids. CDR3 sequence (DNA): TGTGCCAGCACCCACACAGATACGCAGTATTTT. Amino acids: CASTHTDTQYF.

The CDR3 protein is CASRWTGGGYTF. The CDR3 nucleotides read TGTGCCAGCAGGTGGACAGGGGGAGGCTACACCTTC. The chain joins TRBV6-5 to TRBJ1-2, with 10 bases fitting TRBD1. The length of the CDR3 is 12 residues. With V trimmed by 6 bases and J by 8 bases, 3 bases remained unmatched. CDR1 MNHEY and CDR2 SVGAGI come from the germline V gene.

The chain carries TRBV5-8 and TRBJ2-7; 9 nucleotides match TRBD1. After removal of 4 bases from V and 6 bases from J, the junction contained 11 bases not matched to a gene. Germline V gene lookup returns CDR1 SGHTS and CDR2 YDEGEE. There are 15 residues in the CDR3. CDR3 region: CASSAGTGLLSEQYF. Here the CDR3 DNA reads TGTGCCAGCAGCGCCGGGACAGGGCTTCTGAGCGAGCAGTACTTC.

This clone was picked up one time. This chain connects TRBV4-3 to TRBJ1-6; TRBD1 matches at 7 bases. The germline V gene has CDR1 LGHNA and CDR2 YSLEER. The trim removed 1 base at V and 8 bases at J, leaving 5 bases unmatched. This CDR3 region has 15 residues. CDR3 sequence reads: CASSQAEDRYSPLHF. The CDR3 bases are TGCGCCAGCAGCCAAGCTGAGGACAGGTATTCACCCCTCCACTTT.

V usage is TRBV11-2 and J usage is TRBJ2-7; D ambiguous. With 5 bases removed from V and 2 bases from J, the gap between germline ends came to 7 bases. This CDR3 spans 12 amino acids. Germline V CDR1 and CDR2: SGHAT, FQNNGV. This chain's CDR3 is CASSPNPYEQYF. CDR3 DNA sequence: TGTGCCAGCAGCCCAAATCCCTACGAGCAGTACTTC. Looking up the rest from reference TRBV11-2 and TRBJ2-7 gives the full variable domain: EAGVAQSPRYKIIEKRQSVAFWCNPISGHATLYWYQQILGQGPKLLIQFQNNGVVDDSQLPKDRFSAERLKGVDSTLKIQPAKLEDSAVYLCASSPNPYEQYFGPGTRLTVT.

This clone has only a few counts. The chain recombines TRBV19 with TRBJ1-1; 7 bases match TRBD1. V lost 4 bases and J lost 3; bases outside the gene matches: 8. The CDR3 spans 15 residues. Germline V gene sequence: CDR1 LNHDA, CDR2 SQIVND (reference sequence). The CDR3 DNA is TGTGCCAGTAGTACCCGATACGACAGGGACACTGAAGCTTTCTTT. As protein: CASSTRYDRDTEAFF.

The chain is built from TRBV29-1 and TRBJ1-1; D is perhaps TRBD1 (5 bases). V was clipped by 7 bases and J by 1 base, with 13 bases between them. CDR1 is SQVTM, CDR2 ANQGSEA, per germline. The CDR3 runs 13 residues. The CDR3 region has the DNA TGCAGCGCTCGGGACTTACAGAACACTGAAGCTTTCTTT. The encoded protein is CSARDLQNTEAFF.

This sequence joins TRBV30 and TRBJ1-2; D is undetermined. Germline V gives CDR1 GTSNPN, CDR2 SVGIG (reference sequence). V lost 8 bases and J lost 3, with 19 bases in between. The CDR3 length is 14 residues. The chain's CDR3 is CALEASLGDYGYTF. The DNA of the CDR3 is TGTGCCCTAGAGGCGTCGCTCGGGGACTATGGCTACACCTTC.

The chain combines TRBV7-6 with TRBJ1-3, with TRBD1 matching 7 bases. Germline V gene sequence: CDR1 SGHVS, CDR2 FNYEAQ. Trimming at V came to 1 base and at J to 3 bases, leaving 3 bases not matched to a gene. The CDR3 has 15 residues. CDR3 in DNA: TGTGCCAGCAGCTTAGAGGCAGGGGGTGGAAACACCATATATTTT. It yields the protein CASSLEAGGGNTIYF.

The chain links TRBV30 to TRBJ2-7; 8 bases map to TRBD1. V lost 3 bases, J lost 2 bases, and 9 bases stayed unmatched. This CDR3 spans 15 amino acids. CDR1 GTSNPN and CDR2 SVGIG come from the germline V gene (reference sequence). The CDR3 is CAWSPWDRSTYEQYF. CDR3 in DNA: TGTGCCTGGAGCCCATGGGACAGGTCCACCTACGAGCAGTACTTC.

This chain links TRBV4-1 with TRBJ1-1; D may be TRBD1 (5 bases). V was clipped by 1 base and J by 3 bases, with 12 bases between them. CDR3 length: 15 residues. Germline V CDR1 and CDR2: MGHRA, YSYEKL. The CDR3 region has the DNA TGCGCCAGCAGCCAAGCAGGGCTGCAGGACACTGAAGCTTTCTTT. This translates into CASSQAGLQDTEAFF.

V is TRBV10-3 and J is TRBJ2-7, with 8 bases identical to TRBD1. The junction had 17 bases not matched to a gene; V was cut back by 11 bases and J by 5 bases. Germline V lookup: CDR1 ENHRY, CDR2 SYGVKD. The CDR3 consists of 15 residues. The CDR3 bases are TGTGCCTCTGGAGCAGGGCAGGGGGCGGTAAACGAGCAGTACTTC. It encodes CASGAGQGAVNEQYF.

The CDR3 is CSVVSGDLNYGYTF. The CDR3 DNA reads as TGCAGCGTTGTATCCGGGGATCTTAACTATGGCTACACCTTC. This rearrangement joins TRBV29-1 to TRBJ1-2; D is unresolved. Germline V gives CDR1 SQVTM, CDR2 ANQGSEA. The CDR3 has 14 residues. Trimming cost V 4 bases and J 1 base, with 13 bases left between them.

The CDR3 loop is CASRPGTDRVSTDTQYF. DNA for the CDR3: TGTGCCAGCCGCCCCGGGACGGACAGAGTTAGCACAGATACGCAGTATTTT. V gene TRBV27 combines with J gene TRBJ2-3, with D perhaps matching TRBD1 (6 bases). V shed 8 bases and J shed 0 bases, with 21 bases lying between them. Germline V lookup: CDR1 MNHEY, CDR2 SMNVEV (reference sequence). The CDR3 is 17 amino acids.

This chain links TRBV7-8 with TRBJ2-7; D may be TRBD1 (6 bases). This CDR3 is built from 13 residues. CDR1 and CDR2 from the germline V gene are SGHVS and FQNEAQ. Trimming removed 2 bases at V and 3 bases at J, with 8 bases between. Here the CDR3 reads CASSLQGLYEQYF. The CDR3 nucleotides read TGTGCCAGCAGCTTACAGGGGCTCTACGAGCAGTACTTC.

This chain connects TRBV27 to TRBJ2-5; 11 bases line up with TRBD1. The CDR3 contains 16 residues. With V trimmed by 5 bases and J by 0 bases, 5 bases remained unmatched. Germline V CDR1 and CDR2: MNHEY, SMNVEV (reference sequence). The CDR3 DNA is TGTGCCAGCAGTATACCGGGACAGGGGGACCAAGAGACCCAGTACTTC. Its protein product is CASSIPGQGDQETQYF.